The 19 T cell receptor beta chains listed next were all sequenced from one sample in a study of beta chain features in type 1 diabetes. As every portion of the isolated RNA was reverse transcribed, the sequencing read expressed TCRB transcripts. TCRdb keeps only in-frame clones here, not all; method: immunoSEQ multiplex PCR. The sample shows hundreds of thousands of clones, roughly 12% of them seen only once. The source material was naive CD4+ T cells from blood. Receptor source: a man aged 18 to 29 in good health.

This clone has just a few counts. The chain recombines TRBV19 with TRBJ2-1; TRBD2 matches 10 bases. CDR1 LNHDA and CDR2 SQIVND come from the germline V gene (reference sequence). After removal of 5 bases from V and 7 bases from J, the junction contained 8 bases not matched to a gene. CDR3 length equals 15 residues. CDR3 coding DNA: TGTGCCAGTAGTTGGGGTAGCGGGGGGCCGAATGAGCAGTTCTTC. Translated, it gives CASSWGSGGPNEQFF.

This clone was counted between two and nine times. V usage is TRBV7-2 and J usage is TRBJ2-1; D is perhaps TRBD2 (6 bases). This CDR3 has 13 residues. Germline values: CDR1 SGHTA, CDR2 FQGNSA. Between the trimmed V and J ends, which lost 8 bases and 8 bases, there was a span of 16 bases. CDR3 nucleotides: TGTGCCAGCGCCCCTAGCAGGGACTATGAGCAGTTCTTC. Protein: CASAPSRDYEQFF.

The genes are TRBV9 and TRBJ1-3; TRBD1 is a possible D gene (5 bases). The CDR3 is made up of 15 amino acids. Germline lookup yields CDR1 SGDLS and CDR2 YYNGEE. V dropped 0 bases and J dropped 8 bases, with 15 bases sitting between them. The CDR3 loop reads CASSVVEGPGHTIYF. As DNA, the CDR3 is TGTGCCAGCAGCGTAGTGGAGGGACCCGGGCACACCATATATTTT.

A few counts support this clone. The V gene is TRBV7-3, the J gene TRBJ2-6; D is possibly TRBD1 (5 bases). CDR1 is SGHTA and CDR2 is FQGTGA in the germline V gene. The CDR3 loop spans 15 amino acids. Trimming stripped 6 bases from V and 4 bases from J, with 13 bases between. In DNA, the CDR3 is TGTGCCAGCAGGAATACAGGTTCCGGGGCCAACGTCCTGACTTTC. Translating it yields CASRNTGSGANVLTF.

This clone was seen at least ten times. The CDR3 reads CSVMDRGNYGYTF. For the CDR3, the DNA is TGCAGCGTCATGGACAGGGGGAACTATGGCTACACCTTC. J is TRBJ1-2 and V is TRBV29-1; 10 bases are shared with TRBD1. CDR3 length equals 13 residues. V lost 6 bases to trimming and J lost 2 bases; unmatched junction nucleotides: 3. CDR1 is SQVTM, CDR2 ANQGSEA, per germline.

This clone has just a few counts. This chain's CDR3 is CASSFAAVGANVLTF. As DNA, the CDR3 is TGTGCCAGCAGCTTCGCCGCGGTTGGGGCCAACGTCCTGACTTTC. The genes are TRBV7-2 and TRBJ2-6; D remains unclear. Trimming removed 3 bases at V and 3 bases at J, with 9 bases between. CDR1 is SGHTA and CDR2 is FQGNSA in the germline V gene. CDR3 length equals 15 residues.

This clone was counted only a few times. The chain links TRBV29-1 to TRBJ2-7; 9 bases align to TRBD1. The CDR3 is made up of 16 amino acids. V was clipped by 6 bases and J by 0 bases; unmatched bases: 12. Germline CDR1 SQVTM, CDR2 ANQGSEA. In DNA, the CDR3 is TGCAGCGTATTTTCTACCCGGGACAGGGCCTCCTACGAGCAGTACTTC. Translated: CSVFSTRDRASYEQYF.

V usage is TRBV30 and J usage is TRBJ2-7, with TRBD2 matching over 8 bases. This CDR3 spans 14 amino acids. Germline-derived CDR1 and CDR2 are GTSNPN and SVGIG (reference sequence). The V segment lost 0 bases and the J segment 3 bases; nucleotides outside the gene matches: 4. The CDR3 bases are TGTGCCTGGAGTGTCTCGGGGGGGGGCTACGAGCAGTACTTC. Protein product: CAWSVSGGGYEQYF.

The chain combines TRBV12-5 with TRBJ2-1; the match to TRBD2 covers 7 bases. CDR1 and CDR2 from the germline V gene are LGHNT and FRNRAP. This CDR3 contains 13 residues. J was trimmed by 9 bases and V by 4 bases; bases with no gene match: 6. Here the CDR3 DNA reads TGTGCTAGTGGTTGGTACGGGGGGACTGAGCAGTTCTTC. Encoded protein: CASGWYGGTEQFF.

The gene calls are TRBV7-9 and TRBJ2-7; D is unclear. V shed 1 base and J shed 3 bases, with 10 bases lying between them. CDR3 length: 14 residues. Per germline, CDR1 SEHNR and CDR2 FQNEAQ (reference sequence). The CDR3 reads CASSLDSGLYEQYF. CDR3 DNA sequence: TGTGCCAGCAGCTTAGATTCAGGTCTCTACGAGCAGTACTTC. Full variable domain (rest looked up from reference TRBV7-9 and TRBJ2-7): DTGVSQNPRHKITKRGQNVTFRCDPISEHNRLYWYRQTLGQGPEFLTYFQNEAQLEKSRLLSDRFSAERPKGSFSTLEIQRTEQGDSAMYLCASSLDSGLYEQYFGPGTRLTVT.

This clone occurred once. V usage is TRBV29-1 and J usage is TRBJ2-1; 11 nucleotides line up with TRBD2. The J segment lost 6 bases and the V segment lost 7 bases, leaving 2 bases of the junction unmatched. The CDR3 spans 12 residues. CDR1 and CDR2 (germline): SQVTM, ANQGSEA. The CDR3 DNA sequence: TGCAGCGGGGGACTAGCGGTCAATGAGCAGTTCTTC. Translating gives CSGGLAVNEQFF.

Only a few counts were recorded for this clone. The V gene is TRBV27, the J gene TRBJ2-3, with 13 bases fitting TRBD2. This CDR3 has 18 residues. The V and J ends lost 2 bases and 3 bases, in that order; junction bases with no gene match: 8. Germline CDR1 and CDR2: MNHEY and SMNVEV (reference sequence). The CDR3 nucleotides read TGTGCCAGCAGTTTAACCGGGACTAGCGGGACGGGGACAGATACGCAGTATTTT. Protein: CASSLTGTSGTGTDTQYF.

The chain is built from TRBV7-9 and TRBJ2-1; the D gene is possibly TRBD2 (5 bases). Germline CDR1 is SEHNR and CDR2 is FQNEAQ (reference sequence). The V end lost 4 bases, the J end lost 5 bases, and 9 bases lay between the germline ends. The CDR3 runs 13 residues. CDR3 DNA: TGTGCCAGCAGCTCCCGGGGAGACAATGAGCAGTTCTTC. It codes for CASSSRGDNEQFF.

The chain's CDR3 is CASSYAVAGRGLGQYF. DNA for the CDR3: TGTGCCAGCAGCTATGCGGTAGCGGGGAGAGGGCTCGGGCAGTACTTC. This chain uses TRBV7-2 with TRBJ2-7, with TRBD2 matching 8 bases. Germline V gene data show CDR1 as SGHTA and CDR2 as FQGNSA. The CDR3 has 16 residues. Trimming at V came to 4 bases and at J to 9 bases, leaving 17 bases not matched to a gene.

The chain recombines TRBV28 with TRBJ2-1; a weak D match, TRBD2 (6 bases). The CDR3 is 13 residues long. V lost 5 bases and J lost 5, with 10 bases in between. Germline V gene lookup returns CDR1 MDHEN and CDR2 SYDVKM. CDR3 sequence reads: CASSREWHNEQFF. The DNA of the CDR3 is TGTGCCAGCAGTCGGGAGTGGCACAATGAGCAGTTCTTC.

The sample holds a few counts of this clone. The J gene is TRBJ2-1, the V gene TRBV4-3; D is possibly TRBD2 (5 bases). The V gene lost 0 bases and the J gene lost 10 bases, with 10 bases spanning the gap. Germline CDR1 and CDR2: LGHNA and YSLEER. The CDR3 is made up of 13 amino acids. CDR3 in amino acids: CASSQDPTGEQFF. Written as DNA, the CDR3 is TGCGCCAGCAGCCAAGATCCCACGGGGGAGCAGTTCTTC.

This clone has only a few counts. The chain employs TRBV4-1 and TRBJ2-5; D remains unclear. V was clipped by 1 base and J by 2 bases, with 8 bases between them. The CDR3 runs 14 residues. Germline values: CDR1 MGHRA, CDR2 YSYEKL. CDR3 loop: CASSQVSSQETQYF. In DNA form, the CDR3 reads TGCGCCAGCAGCCAAGTTTCCAGTCAAGAGACCCAGTACTTC.

The sample holds a few counts of this clone. The gene calls are TRBV11-2 and TRBJ1-2; 8 nucleotides line up with TRBD1. Germline trimming cut 6 bases from V and 8 bases from J; bases unmatched to any gene: 11. This CDR3 region has 14 residues. Germline-derived CDR1 and CDR2 are SGHAT and FQNNGV. In DNA, the CDR3 is TGTGCCAGCAGTCTCGATGGGGACAGGAGAGGCTACACCTTC. It specifies CASSLDGDRRGYTF. Complete variable domain (other parts from reference TRBV11-2 and TRBJ1-2): EAGVAQSPRYKIIEKRQSVAFWCNPISGHATLYWYQQILGQGPKLLIQFQNNGVVDDSQLPKDRFSAERLKGVDSTLKIQPAKLEDSAVYLCASSLDGDRRGYTFGSGTRLTVV.

A few counts support this clone. This chain links TRBV28 with TRBJ1-2, with D possibly TRBD1 on 6 matching bases. V was clipped by 1 base and J by 8 bases, with 11 bases between them. The CDR3 runs to 13 residues. Germline V gives CDR1 MDHEN, CDR2 SYDVKM. CDR3 protein: CASSLSGERGYTF. CDR3 DNA: TGTGCCAGCAGTTTATCAGGGGAGAGGGGCTACACCTTC.